The present TCR beta chain was sequenced within a study of identical twins. Unique molecular identifiers were present on the cDNA, and a universal primer site came from template switching. TCRdb fed the 5' RACE reads into MiXCR, producing one record per CDR3 protein. The data show approximately 600,000 distinct CDR3 sequences, 9.5% to 10% seen once. Healthy Caucasians made up all donors. This clonotype has a handful of counts. This CDR3 comprises 14 residues. V shed 7 bases, J shed 6 bases, and the junction held 10 bases outside the gene matches. Germline V CDR1 and CDR2: DFQATT, SNEGSKA (reference sequence). This sample was shared with a second study, whose subject was yellow fever vaccine responses in identical twins. This second study notes: Convergence reportedly seemed to mark part of the twins' vaccine T cell response, with personalization marking the rest.

The specimen sequenced was PBMCs. The clonotype comes from a woman aged 18-29 years in good health. V and J are TRBV20-1 and TRBJ2-2; 8 bases are shared with TRBD2. CDR3 sequence (DNA): TGCAGTGGGCAGAGCGGGAGTGGGGCCGGGGAGCTGTTTTTT. This encodes CSGQSGSGAGELFF.